This T cell receptor beta chain comes out of a study of cytomegalovirus exposure and HLA in healthy donors. Findings of the study overall: DRB1 had the most TCR associations and HLA-C the fewest, a later analysis found, with rates varying by HLA locus. V segments that were indistinguishable, TRBV6-2 and TRBV6-3 among them, were omitted from analysis. A later analysis linked a missense DCLRE1C variant to TCR beta V- and J-gene trimming.

A remark on this clone: Its antigen is undetermined.

Trimming left V 2 bases short and J 7 bases short, with 15 bases between. The CDR3 is 15 amino acids. Germline loops: CDR1 LNHDA, CDR2 SQIVND (reference sequence). PCR used 60 Vbeta primers and 13 Jbeta primers. Repertoires were generated with immunoSEQ multiplex PCR, while TCRdb's copy carries only in-frame clones and drops some. The sample consists of 150,000 to 200,000 clones, roughly 84% of them appearing once. This TCR derives from a boy aged 2 to 9 in good health and CMV-seronegative. The rearrangement joins TRBV19 to TRBJ2-1, with D possibly being TRBD2 (7 bases). Sequences were obtained from PBMCs. Here the CDR3 DNA reads TGTGCCAGTAGTATACGGGTACAGGGAGGGAATGAGCAGTTCTTC. This encodes CASSIRVQGGNEQFF.